The 28 T cell receptor beta chains given below trace back to one sample, sequenced in a study of blood T cell repertoires in COVID-19 (dated by TCRdb to about 2020). The receptor library was made with the immunoSEQ multiplex PCR assay. The table was pulled from immuneACCESS by TCRdb, which kept in-frame rearrangements only. Such tables lose some clones; where checked, under half of the loss comes from unresolved V genes, and the rest has no known cause. This sample comprises about 270,000 clones, roughly 83% of them detected only once. The ten largest clones add up to approximately 1.5% of the sample. Sequencing was carried out using peripheral blood. Source of these receptors: a human donor with COVID-19, enrolled during active disease. The donor label of this sample is uncertain.

This chain connects TRBV30 to TRBJ2-3, with D possibly being TRBD1 (5 bases). Germline V gene sequence: CDR1 GTSNPN, CDR2 SVGIG (reference sequence). This CDR3 comprises 14 residues. V was clipped by 4 bases and J by 0 bases, with 11 bases between them. CDR3 sequence reads: CAWKAKGSTDTQYF. CDR3 bases: TGTGCCTGGAAGGCAAAGGGGAGCACAGATACGCAGTATTTT.

The chain carries TRBV6-6 and TRBJ2-1; 10 bases are a match to TRBD2. Unmatched junction bases numbered 2, after V lost 8 bases and J lost 1 base. The CDR3 is 14 residues long. CDR1 and CDR2 (germline): MNHNY, SVGAGI (reference sequence). The CDR3 nucleotides read TGTGCCAGCGGTAGCGGGAGGTCCTACAATGAGCAGTTCTTC. This sequence encodes CASGSGRSYNEQFF.

V is TRBV30 and J is TRBJ2-7; possibly TRBD2 for D (7 bases). Trimming took off 2 bases at V and 5 bases at J, with 19 bases between the two ends. The CDR3 consists of 15 residues. Germline V gene sequence: CDR1 GTSNPN, CDR2 SVGIG (reference sequence). Written as DNA, the CDR3 is TGTGCCTGGAGTAAGGGGGGGGATATACTACACGAGCAGTACTTC. It is translated as CAWSKGGDILHEQYF.

This chain uses TRBV30 with TRBJ2-5; TRBD2 agrees at 14 bases. CDR1 is GTSNPN, CDR2 SVGIG, per germline (reference sequence). Unmatched junction bases numbered 8, after V lost 3 bases and J lost 5 bases. The CDR3 has 16 amino acids. The CDR3 DNA is TGTGCCTGGAGCGTGACTAGCGGGAGGGCCAGTGAGACCCAGTACTTC. It codes for CAWSVTSGRASETQYF.

V gene TRBV5-1 combines with J gene TRBJ2-1; tentatively, D is TRBD2 (5 bases). Trimming left V 0 bases short and J 2 bases short, with 12 bases between. The CDR3 has 16 amino acids. The germline gives CDR1 SGHRS, CDR2 YFSETQ. CDR3 sequence reads: CASSLALGVPYNEQFF. CDR3 DNA sequence: TGCGCCAGCAGCTTGGCACTGGGAGTCCCCTACAATGAGCAGTTCTTC.

The rearrangement joins TRBV5-4 to TRBJ2-3; 13 nucleotides align to TRBD2. Germline CDR1 is SGHNT and CDR2 is YYREEE (reference sequence). This CDR3 region has 19 residues. The V gene end was trimmed by 0 bases and the J gene end by 1 base; junction bases not matched to a gene: 8. The CDR3 is CASSLVRTSGSLGTDTQYF. The CDR3 DNA reads TGTGCCAGCAGCTTGGTTCGGACTAGCGGGAGCTTAGGCACAGATACGCAGTATTTT.

As DNA, the CDR3 is TGTGCCAGCAGTTTTCAGGGGCAAGAGACCCAGTACTTC. Protein product: CASSFQGQETQYF. The J gene is TRBJ2-5, the V gene TRBV27; D might be TRBD1 (6 bases). Germline assignment: CDR1 MNHEY and CDR2 SMNVEV (reference sequence). This CDR3 comprises 13 residues. Trimming left V 3 bases short and J 2 bases short, with 7 bases between.

The chain is built from TRBV6-5 and TRBJ2-3; TRBD1 aligns across 7 bases. There are 14 residues in the CDR3. V lost 10 bases and J lost 3; bases outside the gene matches: 10. In germline, CDR1 is MNHEY, CDR2 SVGAGI. For the CDR3, the DNA is TGTGCCACCCTCAGACAGGGCGGTACAGATACGCAGTATTTT. It codes for CATLRQGGTDTQYF.

This clone was observed many times. This chain uses TRBV5-1 with TRBJ1-1; perhaps TRBD1 as D (6 bases). Germline V gives CDR1 SGHRS, CDR2 YFSETQ. V was pared by 3 bases and J by 0 bases, with 15 bases between. There are 16 residues in the CDR3. CDR3 loop: CASSSSTTGLNTEAFF. The CDR3 nucleotides read TGCGCCAGCAGCTCGAGCACAACAGGGTTGAACACTGAAGCTTTCTTT.

In DNA, the CDR3 is TGTGCCAGCAGTTCAGCCCTAGGACTAGCGGGTTTCACAGATACGCAGTATTTT. Protein product: CASSSALGLAGFTDTQYF. This chain joins TRBV28 and TRBJ2-3; 11 positions match TRBD2. V shed 4 bases and J 2 bases; nucleotides not matched to a gene: 11. The CDR3 spans 18 residues. Germline CDR1 and CDR2: MDHEN and SYDVKM.

V gene TRBV18 combines with J gene TRBJ2-3, with 8 bases matching TRBD2. The CDR3 is made up of 15 amino acids. Germline lookup yields CDR1 KGHSH and CDR2 LQKENI. Germline trimming cut 2 bases from V and 5 bases from J; bases unmatched to any gene: 6. The CDR3 loop reads CASSPGLAGGDTQYF. The DNA of the CDR3 is TGTGCCAGCTCACCAGGACTAGCCGGAGGAGATACGCAGTATTTT.

The rearrangement links TRBV7-8 to TRBJ2-5; D is unresolved. The CDR3 contains 12 residues. Germline V CDR1 and CDR2: SGHVS, FQNEAQ. V lost 5 bases and J lost 0, with 4 bases in between. CDR3 region: CASSRDQETQYF. CDR3 nucleotides: TGTGCCAGCAGCCGCGACCAAGAGACCCAGTACTTC. Variable domain in full (rest from reference TRBV7-8 and TRBJ2-5): GAGVSQSPRYKVAKRGQDVALRCDPISGHVSLFWYQQALGQGPEFLTYFQNEAQLDKSGLPSDRFFAERPEGSVSTLKIQRTQQEDSAVYLCASSRDQETQYFGPGTRLLVL.

This chain uses TRBV11-3 with TRBJ2-1; D may be TRBD2 (5 bases). This CDR3 spans 15 amino acids. Deletions cut 5 bases from V and 1 base from J, with 12 bases between. The germline gives CDR1 SGHNT, CDR2 YENEEA. Here the CDR3 reads CASSTGPGSYNEQFF. The CDR3, as DNA: TGTGCCAGCAGCACGGGCCCGGGGTCCTACAATGAGCAGTTCTTC.

This chain joins TRBV12-5 and TRBJ2-3; a possible D gene is TRBD1 (6 bases). Germline-derived CDR1 and CDR2 are LGHNT and FRNRAP. The V gene lost 6 bases and the J gene lost 1 base, with 11 bases spanning the gap. The CDR3 extends over 14 amino acids. CDR3 region: CASGKGVGTDTQYF. CDR3 in DNA: TGTGCTAGTGGCAAGGGGGTCGGCACAGATACGCAGTATTTT.

J is TRBJ2-1 and V is TRBV28; D is possibly TRBD2 (5 bases). The CDR3 sequence is 11 residues long. CDR1 MDHEN and CDR2 SYDVKM come from the germline V gene. Trimming left V 2 bases short and J 12 bases short, with 8 bases between. CDR3 bases: TGTGCCAGCAGTTTAGCGAGCGGGCAGTTCTTC. It specifies CASSLASGQFF.

The chain employs TRBV27 and TRBJ1-5; D is uncertain. V was pared by 0 bases and J by 4 bases, with 10 bases between. This CDR3 has 15 amino acids. Germline loops: CDR1 MNHEY, CDR2 SMNVEV (reference sequence). In DNA form, the CDR3 reads TGTGCCAGCAGTTTATCGCTGGCACAAAATCAGCCCCAGCATTTT. This sequence encodes CASSLSLAQNQPQHF.

The rearrangement joins TRBV7-2 to TRBJ1-1; D is undetermined. V lost 2 bases to trimming and J lost 1 base, with 11 bases between them. The CDR3 extends over 15 amino acids. Germline V gives CDR1 SGHTA, CDR2 FQGNSA. The CDR3: CASSLYPGSNTEAFF. CDR3 nucleotide sequence: TGTGCCAGCAGCTTATATCCAGGCTCGAACACTGAAGCTTTCTTT.

The V gene is TRBV25-1, the J gene TRBJ2-2, with TRBD1 as a possible D gene (5 bases). Trimming took 2 bases from V and 6 from J, leaving 13 bases between them. The V gene's germline CDR1 is MGHDK and CDR2 SYGVNS. The CDR3 runs to 15 residues. CDR3 nucleotide sequence: TGTGCCAGCAGTGAACCCAACGACAGATCCGGGGAGCTGTTTTTT. It translates to CASSEPNDRSGELFF.

On this clone: A junction boundary mismatches the germline segment, possibly from a read error. This rearrangement joins TRBV7-7 to TRBJ2-2; D may be TRBD1 (5 bases). The CDR3 sequence is 15 residues long. CDR1 is SSHAT, CDR2 FNYEAQ, per germline (reference sequence). The CDR3 region is CASSPSVGLTGELFF. DNA for the CDR3: TGTGCTAGCAGCCCATCGGTGGGGCTCACCGGGGAGCTGTTTTTT.

The chain recombines TRBV6-6 with TRBJ1-1; D gene unclear. V lost 3 bases, J lost 7 bases, and 9 bases lay in between. Germline V CDR1 and CDR2: MNHNY, SVGAGI (reference sequence). This CDR3 is 12 amino acids long. CDR3 bases: TGTGCCAGCAGTTATGGTCACAGTGAAGCTTTCTTT. Translated, it gives CASSYGHSEAFF.

This rearrangement joins TRBV20-1 to TRBJ2-7; D gene uncertain. This CDR3 has 11 residues. V was pared by 1 base and J by 7 bases, with 8 bases between. CDR1 and CDR2 (germline): DFQATT, SNEGSKA (reference sequence). CDR3 sequence (DNA): TGCAGTGCTAGAGCGACGGAGGAGCAGTACTTC. Translation: CSARATEEQYF.

This sequence joins TRBV30 and TRBJ2-2; tentative D call: TRBD2 (5 bases). The V end was cut by 4 bases, the J end by 6 bases, with 12 bases between. This CDR3 region has 13 residues. CDR1 and CDR2 (germline): GTSNPN, SVGIG (reference sequence). CDR3 nucleotides: TGTGCCTGGACCTTGGCCGGGGCCGGGGAGCTGTTTTTT. Encoded protein: CAWTLAGAGELFF.

V gene TRBV29-1 combines with J gene TRBJ2-5; D might be TRBD1 (5 bases). V was shortened by 3 bases and J by 5 bases, with 13 bases between the two germline ends. Germline-derived CDR1 and CDR2 are SQVTM and ANQGSEA. The CDR3 has 13 amino acids. Here the CDR3 DNA reads TGCAGCGTTGACGCCCAGGGTGTGGAGACCCAGTACTTC. Translated, it gives CSVDAQGVETQYF.

The chain couples TRBV28 to TRBJ1-5; 7 positions agree with TRBD1. Unmatched junction bases numbered 9, after V lost 8 bases and J lost 11 bases. This CDR3 contains 12 residues. CDR1 and CDR2 from the germline V gene are MDHEN and SYDVKM. CDR3 coding DNA: TGTGCCAGCCAAGGACAGGAAGGGTCCCAGCATTTT. Its translation: CASQGQEGSQHF. The full variable domain, in which reference TRBV28 and TRBJ1-5 provide the parts outside the CDR3, is DVKVTQSSRYLVKRTGEKVFLECVQDMDHENMFWYRQDPGLGLRLIYFSYDVKMKEKGDIPEGYSVSREKKERFSLILESASTNQTSMYLCASQGQEGSQHFGDGTRLSIL.

The chain couples TRBV12-5 to TRBJ2-5, with 8 bases aligning to TRBD2. Germline CDR1 LGHNT, CDR2 FRNRAP. The length of the CDR3 is 13 residues. The J segment lost 5 bases and the V segment lost 5 bases, leaving 4 bases of the junction unmatched. The DNA of the CDR3 is TGTGCTAGTGGTCCCTCGGGGGGGGAGACCCAGTACTTC. Translation gives CASGPSGGETQYF.

The chain recombines TRBV19 with TRBJ1-5; 8 bases are a match to TRBD1. Germline CDR1 reads LNHDA; CDR2 reads SQIVND (reference sequence). After removal of 4 bases from V and 6 bases from J, the junction contained 14 bases not matched to a gene. There are 17 residues in the CDR3. The DNA of the CDR3 is TGTGCCAGTAGTAGCCCGAACAGGGGGGGAGATAGTCAGCCCCAGCATTTT. Its protein product is CASSSPNRGGDSQPQHF.

The V call is TRBV10-3, the J call TRBJ2-2; 8 bases map to TRBD2. CDR1 and CDR2 from the germline V gene are ENHRY and SYGVKD. J gave up 4 bases and V 6 bases, and 4 bases lay outside the gene matches. The CDR3 sequence is 14 residues long. CDR3 amino acids: CAISSSGGTGELFF. The DNA for the CDR3 is TGTGCCATCAGCTCAAGCGGGGGCACCGGGGAGCTGTTTTTT.

The gene calls are TRBV28 and TRBJ2-1; D uncertain. The V and J ends lost 5 bases and 0 bases respectively, with 11 bases between them. Germline-derived CDR1 and CDR2 are MDHEN and SYDVKM. The CDR3 contains 15 residues. Here the CDR3 reads CASSLRWSSYNEQFF. The DNA of the CDR3 is TGTGCCAGCAGTCTTCGATGGAGCTCCTACAATGAGCAGTTCTTC.